Below, 32 T cell receptor beta chains from the same sample are listed, as sequenced in a study of cytomegalovirus exposure and HLA in healthy donors. The PCR ran on 60 Vbeta and 13 Jbeta primers. Method: immunoSEQ multiplex PCR; TCRdb's copy keeps in-frame clones and lacks some. The sample lists about 120,000 clones; over 70% were seen once. Sequencing input: PBMCs. The receptor set was obtained from a female donor in good health and CMV-seropositive.

V and J are TRBV19 and TRBJ2-1, with TRBD1 matching over 12 bases. CDR1 is LNHDA, CDR2 SQIVND, per germline (reference sequence). J was trimmed by 7 bases and V by 6 bases; bases with no gene match: 13. The CDR3 has 17 amino acids. The CDR3 DNA sequence: TGTGCCAGTAGCCACCCCCCAGCGGGACAGGGGGCGAATGAGCAGTTCTTC. Protein product: CASSHPPAGQGANEQFF.

This chain uses TRBV6-5 with TRBJ2-3, with unresolved D. The CDR3 length is 16 residues. V was cut by 0 bases and J by 1 base, with 11 bases left in between. Germline values: CDR1 MNHEY, CDR2 SVGAGI. The CDR3 nucleotides read TGTGCCAGCAGTTACTCGGTTATTCCGGGCACAGATACGCAGTATTTT. It codes for CASSYSVIPGTDTQYF.

The chain recombines TRBV4-3 with TRBJ1-1; TRBD1 is a possible D gene (6 bases). Germline loops: CDR1 LGHNA, CDR2 YSLEER. This CDR3 contains 15 residues. The V end lost 3 bases, the J end lost 2 bases, and 13 bases lay between the germline ends. The CDR3 reads CASSHLGTPNTEAFF. The CDR3 nucleotides read TGCGCCAGCAGCCATCTTGGGACACCTAACACTGAAGCTTTCTTT.

This clone was counted once. The gene calls are TRBV18 and TRBJ1-2; TRBD1 is a possible D gene (5 bases). The germline V gene encodes CDR1 KGHSH and CDR2 LQKENI. CDR3 size: 15 residues. V lost 1 base to trimming and J lost 4 bases, with 13 bases between them. The CDR3, as DNA: TGTGCCAGCTCACCACTCGAAGGGGCGGTCTATGGCTACACCTTC. Its protein is CASSPLEGAVYGYTF.

The chain joins TRBV7-9 to TRBJ2-3; 7 bases line up with TRBD2. Germline V gene sequence: CDR1 SEHNR, CDR2 FQNEAQ (reference sequence). Trimming at V came to 8 bases and at J to 5 bases, leaving 10 bases not matched to a gene. The CDR3 consists of 14 residues. DNA of the CDR3: TGTGCCAGCGAAGTGCGGGGCGGGGGAGATACGCAGTATTTT. This gives the protein CASEVRGGGDTQYF. The variable domain in full, completed from reference TRBV7-9 and TRBJ2-3, reads DTGVSQNPRHKITKRGQNVTFRCDPISEHNRLYWYRQTLGQGPEFLTYFQNEAQLEKSRLLSDRFSAERPKGSFSTLEIQRTEQGDSAMYLCASEVRGGGDTQYFGPGTRLTVL.

The chain couples TRBV11-2 to TRBJ2-7, with a weak D call TRBD2 (7 bases). CDR3 length equals 14 residues. The germline V gene has CDR1 SGHAT and CDR2 FQNNGV. Deletions cut 7 bases from V and 5 bases from J, with 18 bases between. The CDR3 sequence: CASTIGGVVDEQYF. CDR3 nucleotides: TGTGCCAGCACCATAGGGGGGGTGGTAGACGAGCAGTACTTC.

The CDR3 protein is CASSVRPGQGGDTQYF. The DNA of the CDR3 is TGTGCCAGCAGCGTGAGACCGGGACAGGGTGGTGATACGCAGTATTTT. V usage is TRBV9 and J usage is TRBJ2-3, with 9 bases aligning to TRBD1. The CDR3 length is 16 residues. CDR1 is SGDLS and CDR2 is YYNGEE in the germline V gene. Germline trimming cut 2 bases from V and 6 bases from J; bases unmatched to any gene: 10.

The CDR3 region is CASSLMGTGGDEQFF. DNA of the CDR3: TGCGCCAGCAGCTTGATGGGGACAGGGGGCGATGAGCAGTTCTTC. The gene calls are TRBV5-1 and TRBJ2-1, with 12 bases that match TRBD1. Unmatched junction bases numbered 4, after V lost 1 base and J lost 8 bases. Germline V gene lookup returns CDR1 SGHRS and CDR2 YFSETQ. The CDR3 runs 15 residues.

This clone was recorded only once. The rearrangement uses TRBV5-4 and TRBJ2-1; D gene unclear. The CDR3 spans 16 residues. Germline loops: CDR1 SGHNT, CDR2 YYREEE (reference sequence). Between the trimmed V and J ends, which lost 4 bases and 0 bases, there was a span of 14 bases. CDR3 sequence reads: CASSLGTTSSYNEQFF. The CDR3 DNA reads as TGTGCCAGCAGCCTGGGCACTACGAGCTCCTACAATGAGCAGTTCTTC.

The gene calls are TRBV19 and TRBJ2-3, with unresolved D. Germline V lookup: CDR1 LNHDA, CDR2 SQIVND (reference sequence). V shed 1 base and J shed 2 bases, with 10 bases lying between them. The CDR3 runs to 15 residues. The CDR3 region has the DNA TGTGCCAGTAGTATAGGTGCAGGTATCACAGATACGCAGTATTTT. This codes for CASSIGAGITDTQYF.

This clone has a handful of counts. J is TRBJ1-1 and V is TRBV7-2; D unclear. Trimming left V 3 bases short and J 5 bases short, with 16 bases between. The CDR3 contains 15 residues. Germline V lookup: CDR1 SGHTA, CDR2 FQGNSA. CDR3 loop: CASSFQVSRGTEAFF. CDR3 in DNA: TGTGCCAGCAGCTTCCAGGTTTCCCGAGGGACTGAAGCTTTCTTT.

The chain joins TRBV9 to TRBJ2-3; D perhaps matches TRBD1 (5 bases). V was clipped by 4 bases and J by 0 bases, with 9 bases between them. The CDR3 covers 14 residues. CDR1 is SGDLS, CDR2 YYNGEE, per germline. In DNA form, the CDR3 reads TGTGCCAGCAGCATCCGACAGAGCACAGATACGCAGTATTTT. Translating gives CASSIRQSTDTQYF.

The chain uses TRBV6-6 and TRBJ1-1; maybe TRBD1 (6 bases). Germline CDR1 is MNHNY and CDR2 is SVGAGI (reference sequence). The V and J ends lost 6 bases and 7 bases respectively, with 9 bases between them. The CDR3 is 11 residues long. This CDR3 reads CASREQGEAFF. CDR3 nucleotides: TGTGCCAGCAGGGAACAGGGTGAAGCTTTCTTT.

This chain uses TRBV18 with TRBJ2-2, with D perhaps TRBD1 (5 bases). Trimming stripped 1 base from V and 0 bases from J, with 9 bases between. The CDR3 sequence is 16 residues long. Germline CDR1 reads KGHSH; CDR2 reads LQKENI. This chain's CDR3 is CASSPQRQTNTGELFF. CDR3 bases: TGTGCCAGCTCACCACAGAGACAGACGAACACCGGGGAGCTGTTTTTT.

V is TRBV19 and J is TRBJ1-1, with 7 bases identical to TRBD1. Germline V lookup: CDR1 LNHDA, CDR2 SQIVND (reference sequence). The trim removed 10 bases at V and 0 bases at J, leaving 8 bases unmatched. CDR3 length: 14 amino acids. The CDR3 DNA follows: TGTGCCACCACAGAGGGGGCTATGAACACTGAAGCTTTCTTT. This codes for CATTEGAMNTEAFF.

V gene TRBV2 combines with J gene TRBJ2-2; 7 bases match TRBD1. The V and J ends lost 4 bases and 4 bases, in that order; junction bases with no gene match: 12. CDR1 and CDR2 (germline): SNHLY, FYNNEI. The CDR3 spans 17 residues. CDR3 in amino acids: CASSASVGQSTTGELFF. The CDR3 DNA reads TGTGCCAGCAGTGCAAGTGTGGGACAGTCGACCACCGGGGAGCTGTTTTTT. Based on the CDR3 plus reference TRBV2 and TRBJ2-2, the full variable domain is EPEVTQTPSHQVTQMGQEVILRCVPISNHLYFYWYRQILGQKVEFLVSFYNNEISEKSEIFDDQFSVERPDGSNFTLKIRSTKLEDSAMYFCASSASVGQSTTGELFFGEGSRLTVL.

The chain has TRBV7-8 and TRBJ2-7, with a tentative D call TRBD1 (6 bases). The CDR3 covers 15 residues. V was cut by 0 bases and J by 0 bases, with 9 bases left in between. The germline gives CDR1 SGHVS, CDR2 FQNEAQ. CDR3 coding DNA: TGTGCCAGCAGCTTAGCGGGGACACTCTCCTACGAGCAGTACTTC. This encodes CASSLAGTLSYEQYF.

The DNA for the CDR3 is TGTGCCTGGAGCCCCGACAGGGTGCGGTTCTTC. Protein: CAWSPDRVRFF. The rearrangement links TRBV30 to TRBJ2-1; 7 bases map to TRBD1. CDR3 length: 11 amino acids. V was pared by 3 bases and J by 15 bases, with 8 bases of the junction left unmatched. The germline CDR1 and CDR2 sequences are GTSNPN and SVGIG (reference sequence).

The genes are TRBV27 and TRBJ1-1; 7 bases fit TRBD1. With 5 bases clipped from V and 1 base from J, the junction kept 7 bases outside the gene matches. The CDR3 runs to 15 residues. CDR1 MNHEY and CDR2 SMNVEV come from the germline V gene (reference sequence). The CDR3 region has the DNA TGTGCCAGCAGTCGCGGAGGGGGCGGGAACACTGAAGCTTTCTTT. It specifies CASSRGGGGNTEAFF.

The chain links TRBV5-4 to TRBJ1-1, with 7 bases aligning to TRBD1. The CDR3 is 17 amino acids. The ends lost 0 bases at V and 0 bases at J; junction bases unmatched: 8. Germline CDR1 is SGHNT and CDR2 is YYREEE (reference sequence). The DNA of the CDR3 is TGTGCCAGCAGCTTGGCCGGGTCCAGGGGGATGAACACTGAAGCTTTCTTT. Its protein is CASSLAGSRGMNTEAFF.

The rearrangement uses TRBV5-4 and TRBJ2-2; no definite D call. This CDR3 spans 12 amino acids. Trimming removed 2 bases from V and 5 bases from J, with 4 bases in between. The germline gives CDR1 SGHNT, CDR2 YYREEE (reference sequence). The CDR3 bases are TGTGCCAGCAGCTTTTCTACCGGGGAGCTGTTTTTT. Translation gives CASSFSTGELFF.

This sequence joins TRBV10-3 and TRBJ1-5, with a possible D match to TRBD1 (6 bases). Trimming stripped 2 bases from V and 7 bases from J, with 6 bases between. The CDR3 length is 12 residues. Germline V lookup: CDR1 ENHRY, CDR2 SYGVKD. The CDR3 sequence: CAISEGGQPQHF. The CDR3 bases are TGTGCCATCAGTGAGGGGGGCCAGCCCCAGCATTTT.

This chain connects TRBV27 to TRBJ2-7; D is unclear. The CDR3 totals 13 residues. Germline CDR1 reads MNHEY; CDR2 reads SMNVEV (reference sequence). The V gene lost 3 bases and the J gene lost 3 bases, with 9 bases spanning the gap. The CDR3 DNA reads TGTGCCAGCAGTTTCTCAGGTGACTACGAGCAGTACTTC. It encodes CASSFSGDYEQYF.

This clone was seen a handful of times. The chain joins TRBV7-2 to TRBJ2-3, with D tentatively TRBD2 (7 bases). Germline CDR1 SGHTA, CDR2 FQGNSA. V was cut by 0 bases and J by 4 bases, with 11 bases left in between. The CDR3 is made up of 15 amino acids. The CDR3 DNA reads TGTGCCAGCAGCTTAGCGGGGGGGCCCTCAGATACGCAGTATTTT. Translated, it gives CASSLAGGPSDTQYF.

The V call is TRBV2, the J call TRBJ1-6, with D perhaps TRBD1 (5 bases). Germline V gene data show CDR1 as SNHLY and CDR2 as FYNNEI. V shed 2 bases and J shed 8 bases, with 10 bases lying between them. This CDR3 has 14 amino acids. In nucleotides, the CDR3 is TGTGCCAGCAGTGAACCAAAAGGGGATTCACCCCTCCACTTT. Translating it yields CASSEPKGDSPLHF.

This clone was found once. This chain joins TRBV10-3 and TRBJ2-1; 9 nucleotides align to TRBD1. CDR3 length: 16 residues. Germline values: CDR1 ENHRY, CDR2 SYGVKD. V was pared by 6 bases and J by 5 bases, with 11 bases of the junction left unmatched. The chain's CDR3 is CAISHETGGVDNEQFF. CDR3 nucleotide sequence: TGTGCCATCAGCCACGAAACAGGGGGCGTTGACAATGAGCAGTTCTTC.

The chain is built from TRBV10-3 and TRBJ2-2; TRBD1 is a possible D gene (5 bases). The germline V and J ends were trimmed by 9 bases and 0 bases, with 8 bases remaining between them. Germline V gives CDR1 ENHRY, CDR2 SYGVKD. This CDR3 region has 13 residues. CDR3 nucleotides: TGTGCCATGCTGGACACGAACACCGGGGAGCTGTTTTTT. Translated, it gives CAMLDTNTGELFF.

This chain joins TRBV4-1 and TRBJ2-5; weak D call: TRBD1 (7 bases). The germline V and J ends were trimmed by 1 base and 7 bases, with 13 bases remaining between them. CDR1 and CDR2 (germline): MGHRA, YSYEKL. This CDR3 region has 14 residues. CDR3 nucleotides: TGCGCCAGCAGCCAAGCAGGGGGGCCCGGGACCCAGTACTTC. It encodes CASSQAGGPGTQYF.

The chain combines TRBV6-1 with TRBJ1-2, with a possible D match to TRBD1 (5 bases). The CDR3 has 13 amino acids. Germline V CDR1 and CDR2: MNHNS, SASEGT. The ends were cut back, 9 bases at V and 2 bases at J, with 13 bases in the middle. The CDR3 nucleotides are TGTGCCAGTCAGGGCGTCTTCAACTATGGCTACACCTTC. Amino acid sequence: CASQGVFNYGYTF.

This chain joins TRBV2 and TRBJ2-1; 10 positions match TRBD2. This CDR3 spans 15 amino acids. Germline-derived CDR1 and CDR2 are SNHLY and FYNNEI. The J segment lost 4 bases and the V segment lost 8 bases, leaving 8 bases of the junction unmatched. The CDR3: CASLPGLARYNEQFF. CDR3 nucleotides: TGTGCCAGCCTCCCGGGACTAGCGCGGTACAATGAGCAGTTCTTC.

This sequence joins TRBV2 and TRBJ1-6, with 8 positions matching TRBD1. Germline V gives CDR1 SNHLY, CDR2 FYNNEI. CDR3 length equals 14 residues. Germline trimming cut 8 bases from V and 9 bases from J; bases unmatched to any gene: 9. CDR3 amino acids: CASGGQGVSSPLHF. Written as DNA, the CDR3 is TGTGCCAGCGGTGGACAGGGAGTGAGTTCACCCCTCCACTTT.

The chain is built from TRBV4-1 and TRBJ1-5; TRBD1 matches at 7 bases. With V trimmed by 0 bases and J by 3 bases, 8 bases remained unmatched. CDR3 size: 17 residues. Germline assignment: CDR1 MGHRA and CDR2 YSYEKL. Here the CDR3 reads CASSQDGRQGFNQPQHF. The CDR3 DNA follows: TGCGCCAGCAGCCAAGATGGGCGACAGGGCTTCAATCAGCCCCAGCATTTT.